This entry lists 8 T cell receptor beta chains sequenced from one sample in a study of blood T cell repertoires in COVID-19 (dated by TCRdb to between 2020 and 2021). Libraries came from the immunoSEQ multiplex PCR assay. The source is immuneACCESS, and TCRdb retained only in-frame sequences with V and J called. Part of the clones is not carried over; for the studies checked, unresolved V genes explain less than half of this, and the remainder is unexplained. The sample table shows nearly 250,000 clones, and approximately 86% are seen once. 1.5% to 2% of the sample is taken by the ten largest. Sequenced input: peripheral blood. The origin of the receptors is a woman aged 60 to 75 who had recovered from COVID-19.

The chain combines TRBV4-1 with TRBJ2-5; D possibly corresponds to TRBD1 (5 bases). In germline, CDR1 is MGHRA, CDR2 YSYEKL. With 4 bases removed from V and 4 bases from J, the gap between germline ends came to 10 bases. This CDR3 region has 13 residues. CDR3 sequence reads: CASSRAGSETQYF. CDR3 in DNA: TGCGCCAGCAGCCGGGCAGGGTCAGAGACCCAGTACTTC.

The V gene is TRBV10-3, the J gene TRBJ2-7, with TRBD1 matching 7 bases. The length of the CDR3 is 15 residues. V was pared by 8 bases and J by 3 bases, with 13 bases of the junction left unmatched. Germline CDR1 reads ENHRY; CDR2 reads SYGVKD. Here the CDR3 reads CAIGDSRLPVYEQYF. CDR3 DNA: TGTGCCATCGGGGACAGCCGTCTCCCCGTCTACGAGCAGTACTTC.

The V call is TRBV20-1, the J call TRBJ1-2; the D gene is possibly TRBD1 (5 bases). CDR1 is DFQATT and CDR2 is SNEGSKA in the germline V gene (reference sequence). The CDR3 is made up of 13 amino acids. The germline V and J ends were trimmed by 3 bases and 2 bases, with 10 bases remaining between them. The CDR3 region has the DNA TGCAGTGCTAGTGAGGACACCAACTATGGCTACACCTTC. As protein: CSASEDTNYGYTF.

V is TRBV18 and J is TRBJ1-2; D perhaps matches TRBD1 (6 bases). Germline CDR1 reads KGHSH; CDR2 reads LQKENI. CDR3 size: 15 residues. The V and J ends lost 5 bases and 0 bases respectively, with 13 bases between them. CDR3 in amino acids: CASSLQGAPNYGYTF. CDR3 bases: TGTGCCAGCTCATTACAGGGCGCCCCTAACTATGGCTACACCTTC.

The V gene is TRBV29-1, the J gene TRBJ2-5; 7 bases map to TRBD1. CDR1 is SQVTM and CDR2 is ANQGSEA in the germline V gene. With V trimmed by 4 bases and J by 4 bases, 6 bases remained unmatched. The CDR3 runs to 13 residues. The CDR3 bases are TGCAGCGTTGCAGGGGGAGTGGGAGAGACCCAGTACTTC. As protein: CSVAGGVGETQYF.

The genes are TRBV7-8 and TRBJ1-6; 10 nucleotides align to TRBD1. V dropped 1 base and J dropped 9; count of bases not matched to a gene: 6. This CDR3 spans 16 amino acids. From germline, CDR1 is SGHVS and CDR2 FQNEAQ. CDR3 in DNA: TGTGCCAGCAGCTTAGTTTGGGGGACAGGGGTTTCACCCCTCCACTTT. This codes for CASSLVWGTGVSPLHF.

The rearrangement links TRBV28 to TRBJ2-7; 7 nucleotides line up with TRBD1. The germline V gene encodes CDR1 MDHEN and CDR2 SYDVKM. After removal of 3 bases from V and 5 bases from J, the junction contained 7 bases not matched to a gene. The length of the CDR3 is 14 residues. CDR3 sequence reads: CASSLPGQLNEQYF. As DNA, the CDR3 is TGTGCCAGCAGTTTGCCGGGACAGTTGAACGAGCAGTACTTC.

V gene TRBV18 combines with J gene TRBJ2-3, with 7 bases that match TRBD2. The germline V gene encodes CDR1 KGHSH and CDR2 LQKENI. The J segment lost 2 bases and the V segment lost 6 bases, leaving 2 bases of the junction unmatched. The CDR3 runs 13 residues. Written as DNA, the CDR3 is TGTGCCAGCTCGCGGGGGAACACAGATACGCAGTATTTT. It is translated as CASSRGNTDTQYF.